A single sample gave rise to the 30 T cell receptor beta chains below, sequenced in a study of shared clonotypes between healthy human individuals. The protocol was immunoSEQ multiplex PCR, while the TCRdb copy is restricted to in-frame clones and leaves out a portion. This sample yields around 700,000 clones, of which around 73% are seen a single time; around 1.8% belongs to the top ten. Material: memory CD4+ T cells sorted from blood. Subset of the sample: CD45RA-negative fraction. These receptors all stem from a woman aged 25 to 39 in good health.

The chain combines TRBV25-1 with TRBJ2-3, with TRBD2 matching over 7 bases. CDR1 MGHDK and CDR2 SYGVNS come from the germline V gene. V trimming: 3 bases; J trimming: 4 bases; junction bases outside the gene matches: 4. The CDR3 has 14 residues. CDR3 in amino acids: CASSDLGGADTQYF. As DNA, the CDR3 is TGTGCCAGCAGTGATCTTGGGGGGGCAGATACGCAGTATTTT.

The rearrangement uses TRBV6-5 and TRBJ2-7, with TRBD2 matching 8 bases. Germline V lookup: CDR1 MNHEY, CDR2 SVGAGI. The CDR3 extends over 15 amino acids. V was clipped by 6 bases and J by 5 bases; unmatched bases: 12. CDR3 in amino acids: CASRLSGSTYNEQYF. The CDR3 nucleotides read TGTGCCAGCAGACTGAGCGGGAGCACCTACAACGAGCAGTACTTC.

The rearrangement uses TRBV5-1 and TRBJ1-1, with D uncertain. This CDR3 is built from 14 residues. The germline V and J ends were trimmed by 4 bases and 5 bases, with 15 bases remaining between them. Germline V gene lookup returns CDR1 SGHRS and CDR2 YFSETQ. In nucleotides, the CDR3 is TGCGCCAGCAGCCCCGCTGCGGCGAGGACTGAAGCTTTCTTT. Its translation is CASSPAAARTEAFF.

The chain couples TRBV5-1 to TRBJ2-1; 8 bases are a match to TRBD2. Germline CDR1 and CDR2: SGHRS and YFSETQ. CDR3 length equals 16 residues. The ends lost 4 bases at V and 5 bases at J; junction bases unmatched: 11. CDR3 loop: CASSPGGRGDHNEQFF. The CDR3 DNA is TGCGCCAGCAGCCCGGGAGGGCGGGGTGATCACAATGAGCAGTTCTTC.

This clone was observed once. The chain has TRBV6-6 and TRBJ2-2; weak D call: TRBD1 (6 bases). The CDR3 has 16 residues. The germline gives CDR1 MNHNY, CDR2 SVGAGI (reference sequence). V dropped 6 bases and J dropped 4 bases, with 18 bases sitting between them. The CDR3 region is CASSLAGTTVTGELFF. The CDR3 bases are TGTGCCAGCAGCTTAGCCGGGACAACCGTCACCGGGGAGCTGTTTTTT.

CDR3 amino acids: CASSFGNREVEKLFF. DNA for the CDR3: TGCGCCAGCAGCTTTGGCAACAGGGAAGTAGAAAAACTGTTTTTT. The gene calls are TRBV5-1 and TRBJ1-4; D might be TRBD1 (6 bases). Germline V CDR1 and CDR2: SGHRS, YFSETQ. Trimming stripped 2 bases from V and 8 bases from J, with 16 bases between. The length of the CDR3 is 15 residues.

The sample holds one count of this clone. The chain uses TRBV19 and TRBJ2-7, with 7 bases fitting TRBD2. The J segment lost 2 bases and the V segment lost 2 bases, leaving 9 bases of the junction unmatched. CDR1 is LNHDA and CDR2 is SQIVND in the germline V gene (reference sequence). This CDR3 has 16 amino acids. The CDR3 is CASSIRASGATYEQYF. For the CDR3, the DNA is TGTGCCAGTAGTATACGCGCGAGCGGGGCCACCTACGAGCAGTACTTC.

This clone appeared once. The chain couples TRBV27 to TRBJ2-1; the D gene is possibly TRBD1 (6 bases). Trimming pared 5 bases from V and 5 bases from J, leaving 16 bases between. Per germline, CDR1 MNHEY and CDR2 SMNVEV (reference sequence). There are 15 residues in the CDR3. The DNA for the CDR3 is TGTGCCAGCAGTCAGGGGTCAGGAGGTCACAATGAGCAGTTCTTC. Translating gives CASSQGSGGHNEQFF.

Notes on this clone: Other DNA sequences of this sample code for an identical CDR3. This sequence joins TRBV19 and TRBJ2-6; D ambiguous. This CDR3 region has 14 residues. V lost 3 bases and J lost 1, with 4 bases in between. From germline, CDR1 is LNHDA and CDR2 SQIVND (reference sequence). The CDR3 protein is CASSMGSGANVLTF. CDR3 DNA sequence: TGTGCCAGTAGTATGGGGTCTGGGGCCAACGTCCTGACTTTC.

CDR3 region: CASSPYLNNEQFF. CDR3 DNA: TGTGCCAGCAGTCCCTATTTGAACAATGAGCAGTTCTTC. This chain joins TRBV6-4 and TRBJ2-1; D is unclear. The ends were cut back, 5 bases at V and 5 bases at J, with 10 bases in the middle. CDR3 length: 13 residues. Per the germline V gene, CDR1 is MRHNA and CDR2 is SNTAGT.

The rearrangement uses TRBV28 and TRBJ1-2, with 10 positions matching TRBD1. CDR3 length: 16 residues. With V trimmed by 5 bases and J by 1 base, 7 bases remained unmatched. The germline V gene encodes CDR1 MDHEN and CDR2 SYDVKM. The CDR3 DNA sequence: TGTGCCAGCAGTATACCGGGACAGGGGCATAACTATGGCTACACCTTC. Amino acid sequence: CASSIPGQGHNYGYTF.

The chain is built from TRBV30 and TRBJ2-1, with D maybe TRBD2 (6 bases). CDR1 and CDR2 from the germline V gene are GTSNPN and SVGIG (reference sequence). This CDR3 contains 12 residues. V dropped 4 bases and J dropped 8 bases, with 12 bases sitting between them. The CDR3 DNA reads TGTGCCTGGACGGAGGGGATCTATGAGCAGTTCTTC. As protein: CAWTEGIYEQFF.

This clone appeared many times. Here the CDR3 reads CASSFEPNQETQYF. CDR3 sequence (DNA): TGTGCCAGCAGCTTTGAACCCAACCAAGAGACCCAGTACTTC. The J gene is TRBJ2-5, the V gene TRBV7-9; D is ambiguous. Germline V gives CDR1 SEHNR, CDR2 FQNEAQ (reference sequence). V lost 3 bases, J lost 0 bases, and 8 bases lay in between. This CDR3 region has 14 residues.

The chain has TRBV19 and TRBJ2-1; 9 nucleotides align to TRBD1. The CDR3 totals 15 residues. Looked up from germline, CDR1 is LNHDA and CDR2 is SQIVND (reference sequence). V trimming: 3 bases; J trimming: 6 bases; junction bases outside the gene matches: 6. The CDR3 region is CASSMLGQGANEQFF. The CDR3 region has the DNA TGTGCCAGTAGTATGCTGGGACAGGGAGCCAATGAGCAGTTCTTC.

This clone appeared a few times. The rearrangement links TRBV10-3 to TRBJ1-5, with D perhaps TRBD1 (5 bases). CDR1 is ENHRY and CDR2 is SYGVKD in the germline V gene. The length of the CDR3 is 12 residues. V lost 10 bases to trimming and J lost 2 bases, with 9 bases between them. CDR3 nucleotides: TGTGCCACTGGGGCAGGCAATCAGCCCCAGCATTTT. As protein: CATGAGNQPQHF.

This chain joins TRBV21-1 and TRBJ2-7. TRBV21-1 is a documented pseudogene. CDR3 length: 14 amino acids. CDR3 in amino acids: CASWRRGDPYEQYF. The CDR3 nucleotides read TGTGCCAGCTGGCGAAGGGGGGACCCCTACGAGCAGTACTTC.

This rearrangement joins TRBV11-2 to TRBJ2-3; 9 nucleotides line up with TRBD2. Germline CDR1 and CDR2: SGHAT and FQNNGV. The CDR3 sequence is 16 residues long. J gave up 4 bases and V 5 bases, and 10 bases lay outside the gene matches. The CDR3 loop is CASSRISGSPADTQYF. CDR3 nucleotides: TGTGCCAGCAGCCGGATTAGCGGGAGTCCCGCAGATACGCAGTATTTT.

The genes are TRBV5-4 and TRBJ2-2; TRBD2 agrees at 9 bases. V lost 3 bases to trimming and J lost 5 bases; unmatched junction nucleotides: 8. Germline values: CDR1 SGHNT, CDR2 YYREEE (reference sequence). The CDR3 extends over 16 amino acids. The CDR3 protein is CASSSPRGRATGELFF. The CDR3 DNA sequence: TGTGCCAGCAGCTCCCCTCGCGGGAGGGCAACCGGGGAGCTGTTTTTT.

The rearrangement uses TRBV2 and TRBJ1-5; D is unclear. V was pared by 1 base and J by 4 bases, with 5 bases between. In germline, CDR1 is SNHLY, CDR2 FYNNEI. The CDR3 is 13 residues long. CDR3: CASSEGRNQPQHF. The CDR3 DNA reads as TGTGCCAGCAGTGAAGGCAGGAATCAGCCCCAGCATTTT.

The rearrangement links TRBV6-4 to TRBJ1-2, with a weak D call TRBD1 (5 bases). V was clipped by 6 bases and J by 8 bases, with 19 bases between them. Germline CDR1 and CDR2: MRHNA and SNTAGT. The CDR3 has 14 residues. CDR3 bases: TGTGCCAGCAGGCCCTCAGGGTTAGTGGGAGGCTACACCTTC. Protein sequence: CASRPSGLVGGYTF.

The chain employs TRBV25-1 and TRBJ2-7; TRBD2 agrees at 12 bases. Germline CDR1 and CDR2: MGHDK and SYGVNS. After removal of 5 bases from V and 2 bases from J, the junction contained 1 base not matched to a gene. CDR3 length equals 14 residues. CDR3 in DNA: TGTGCCAGCAGTCGACTAGCGGGAGCCTACGAGCAGTACTTC. As protein: CASSRLAGAYEQYF.

In this sample, this clone turned up a few times. The genes are TRBV6-1 and TRBJ2-7, with 8 bases aligning to TRBD2. CDR1 is MNHNS, CDR2 SASEGT, per germline. V lost 4 bases, J lost 7 bases, and 6 bases stayed unmatched. The CDR3 runs to 13 residues. The CDR3 spells CASSGSGSLEQYF. DNA for the CDR3: TGTGCCAGCAGTGGCAGCGGGAGCCTGGAGCAGTACTTC.

This chain joins TRBV7-9 and TRBJ2-5; the D gene is possibly TRBD1 (5 bases). Trimming shortened V by 8 bases and J by 5 bases, and 12 bases separated the two germline ends. From germline, CDR1 is SEHNR and CDR2 FQNEAQ (reference sequence). The CDR3 has 12 residues. The CDR3 DNA reads TGTGCCAGCCTGAGGCAGGGTGAGACCCAGTACTTC. This codes for CASLRQGETQYF.

Regarding this clone: A much larger clone lies a single base off, so this may be a read error. This specimen includes other DNA sequences encoding the same CDR3. The J gene is TRBJ2-1, the V gene TRBV5-1; 8 bases match TRBD2. This CDR3 comprises 15 residues. Looked up from germline, CDR1 is SGHRS and CDR2 is YFSETQ. Trimming cost V 2 bases and J 4 bases; bases outside gene matches: 5. In DNA, the CDR3 is TGCGCCAGCAGCTTATCGTCTAGCGGGTACAATGAGCAGTTCTTC. It yields the protein CASSLSSSGYNEQFF.

The V call is TRBV2, the J call TRBJ2-1, with no clear D. The germline gives CDR1 SNHLY, CDR2 FYNNEI. V was cut by 4 bases and J by 7 bases, with 11 bases left in between. The CDR3 sequence is 13 residues long. Written as DNA, the CDR3 is TGTGCCAGCAGTGGGGAAGGAATTAATGAGCAGTTCTTC. It translates to CASSGEGINEQFF.

V gene TRBV5-1 combines with J gene TRBJ2-2; possibly TRBD1 for D (5 bases). This CDR3 spans 15 amino acids. The V gene's germline CDR1 is SGHRS and CDR2 YFSETQ. Trimming pared 0 bases from V and 1 base from J, leaving 7 bases between. CDR3 sequence: CASSLGTQNTGELFF. The CDR3 nucleotides are TGCGCCAGCAGCTTGGGGACACAGAACACCGGGGAGCTGTTTTTT.

This chain links TRBV6-5 with TRBJ1-5; TRBD1 aligns across 9 bases. The V gene's germline CDR1 is MNHEY and CDR2 SVGAGI. V shed 5 bases, J shed 5 bases, and the junction held 7 bases outside the gene matches. The CDR3 loop spans 15 amino acids. In DNA, the CDR3 is TGTGCCAGCAGTCGCACCTGGACAGGGGATCAGCCCCAGCATTTT. This encodes CASSRTWTGDQPQHF.

On this clone itself: The sample contains more than one DNA sequence encoding this CDR3. The chain carries TRBV5-1 and TRBJ2-3; D call uncertain. The ends were cut back, 2 bases at V and 0 bases at J, with 10 bases in the middle. Germline assignment: CDR1 SGHRS and CDR2 YFSETQ. The CDR3 extends over 15 amino acids. The CDR3 region is CASSFGGSSTDTQYF. The CDR3 bases are TGCGCCAGCAGCTTTGGCGGTTCTAGCACAGATACGCAGTATTTT.

The chain uses TRBV7-2 and TRBJ2-1; no reliable D call. Looked up from germline, CDR1 is SGHTA and CDR2 is FQGNSA. Trimming pared 7 bases from V and 0 bases from J, leaving 16 bases between. The CDR3 length is 16 residues. CDR3 protein: CASTPVSLVSYNEQFF. Written as DNA, the CDR3 is TGTGCCAGCACCCCGGTTAGCCTGGTCTCCTACAATGAGCAGTTCTTC.

V is TRBV29-1 and J is TRBJ2-7; no reliable D call. Germline CDR1 SQVTM, CDR2 ANQGSEA. The CDR3 length is 12 residues. Trimming shortened V by 4 bases and J by 5 bases, and 12 bases separated the two germline ends. The CDR3 coding sequence is TGCAGCGTTGTCAGCGTTCAACACGAGCAGTACTTC. Translated: CSVVSVQHEQYF.